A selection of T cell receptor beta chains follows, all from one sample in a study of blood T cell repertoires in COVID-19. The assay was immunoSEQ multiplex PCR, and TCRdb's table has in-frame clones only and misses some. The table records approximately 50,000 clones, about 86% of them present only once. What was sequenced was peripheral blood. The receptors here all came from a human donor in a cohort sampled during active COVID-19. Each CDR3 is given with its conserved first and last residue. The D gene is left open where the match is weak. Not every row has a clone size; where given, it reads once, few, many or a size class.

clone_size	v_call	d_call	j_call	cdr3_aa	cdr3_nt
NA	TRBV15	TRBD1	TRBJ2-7	CATSRDGTGLPIF	TGTGCCACCAGCAGAGATGGGACAGGTTTGCCAATTTTC
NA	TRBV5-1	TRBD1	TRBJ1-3	CASSHGTGGNTIYF	TGCGCCAGCAGCCACGGGACAGGGGGAAACACCATATATTTT
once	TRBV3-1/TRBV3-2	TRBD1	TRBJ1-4	CASSHLGQVGEKLFF	TGTGCCAGCAGCCACCTAGGACAGGTGGGTGAAAAACTGTTTTTT
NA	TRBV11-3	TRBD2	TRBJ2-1	CASSFSLAGGNNEQFF	TGTGCCAGCAGCTTCTCCTTAGCGGGGGGGAACAATGAGCAGTTCTTC
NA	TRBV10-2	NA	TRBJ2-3	CASSVSGDTQYF	TGCGCCAGCAGTGTATCCGGGGATACGCAGTATTTT
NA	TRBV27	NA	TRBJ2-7	CASSLGRGTYEQYF	TGTGCCAGCAGTCTGGGACGGGGGACCTACGAGCAGTACTTC
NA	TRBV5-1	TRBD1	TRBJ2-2	CASSLGTGTGELFF	TGCGCCAGCAGCTTGGGGACAGGGACCGGGGAGCTGTTTTTT
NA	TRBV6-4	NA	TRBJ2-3	CASSATSLATDTQYF	TGTGCCAGCAGTGCGACTAGTCTGGCCACAGATACGCAGTATTTT
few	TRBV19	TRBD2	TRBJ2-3	CASSNGLAGKEDTQYF	TGTGCCAGTAGTAACGGACTAGCGGGGAAGGAAGATACGCAGTATTTT
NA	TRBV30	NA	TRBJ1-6	CAWSMGGAYYNSPLHF	TGTGCCTGGAGTATGGGTGGGGCTTACTATAATTCACCCCTCCACTTT
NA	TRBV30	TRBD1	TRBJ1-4	CAWRETGDEKLFF	TGTGCCTGGAGGGAGACAGGGGATGAAAAACTGTTTTTT
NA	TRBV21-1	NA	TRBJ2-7	CASSIKNTGWGRDRGYEQYF	TGTGCCAGCAGCATAAAAAATACCGGGTGGGGTAGGGACAGGGGCTACGAGCAGTACTTC
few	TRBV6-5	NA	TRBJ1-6	CASRTVLNSPLHF	TGTGCCAGCAGAACAGTTTTAAATTCACCCCTCCACTTT
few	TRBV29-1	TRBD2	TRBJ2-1	CSGRLLAGTGYEQFF	TGCAGCGGCCGCTTACTAGCGGGGACTGGTTATGAGCAGTTCTTC
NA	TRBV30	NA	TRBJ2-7	CAWSAVGAEQYF	TGTGCCTGGAGTGCGGTAGGGGCCGAGCAGTACTTC
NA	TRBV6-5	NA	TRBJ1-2	CASRPETGSYGYTF	TGTGCCAGCAGGCCTGAAACAGGGAGCTATGGCTACACCTTC
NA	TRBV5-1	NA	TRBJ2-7	CASSAQGREQYF	TGCGCCAGCAGCGCACAGGGTCGGGAGCAGTACTTC
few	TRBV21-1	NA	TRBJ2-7	CASRFPRTDDSYEQYF	TGTGCCAGCAGATTTCCGAGGACAGACGATTCCTACGAGCAGTACTTC
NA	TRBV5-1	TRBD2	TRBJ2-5	CASSLTGGRWETQYF	TGCGCCAGCAGCTTGACGGGGGGGCGTTGGGAGACCCAGTACTTC
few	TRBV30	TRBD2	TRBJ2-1	CAYWRVAGGRRSYNEQFF	TGTGCCTACTGGAGGGTGGCGGGGGGGCGAAGGTCCTACAATGAGCAGTTCTTC
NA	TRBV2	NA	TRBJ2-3	CASSSLVVTQYF	TGTGCCAGCAGTTCACTAGTAGTTACGCAGTATTTT
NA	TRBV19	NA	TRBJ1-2	CASNRDLDGVYGYTF	TGTGCCAGTAACCGGGATTTAGACGGCGTCTATGGCTACACCTTC
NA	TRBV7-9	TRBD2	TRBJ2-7	CASSFSGGNYEQYF	TGTGCCAGCAGCTTTAGCGGGGGCAACTACGAGCAGTACTTC
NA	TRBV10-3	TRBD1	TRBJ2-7	CAISEGQGYEQYF	TGTGCCATCAGTGAGGGACAGGGATACGAGCAGTACTTC
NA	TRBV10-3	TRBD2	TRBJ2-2	CAISESDSGTSGGLNTGELFF	TGTGCCATCAGTGAGTCAGACTCCGGGACTAGCGGGGGCTTGAACACCGGGGAGCTGTTTTTT
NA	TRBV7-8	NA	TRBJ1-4	CASSGDFLATNEKLFF	TGTGCCAGCAGCGGGGACTTCCTTGCAACTAATGAAAAACTGTTTTTT
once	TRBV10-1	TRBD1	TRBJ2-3	CASSQGQLMADTQYF	TGCGCCAGCAGTCAGGGACAGTTAATGGCAGATACGCAGTATTTT
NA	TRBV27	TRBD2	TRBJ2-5	CASSFNSVGGKTQYF	TGTGCCAGCAGTTTTAATAGCGTCGGGGGGAAGACCCAGTACTTC
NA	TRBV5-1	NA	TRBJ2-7	CASSLGHRVTYEQYF	TGCGCCAGCAGCTTGGGGCACAGGGTCACCTACGAGCAGTACTTC
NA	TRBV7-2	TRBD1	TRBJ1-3	CASSLETGVYGNTIYF	TGTGCCAGCAGCTTAGAAACAGGGGTTTATGGAAACACCATATATTTT
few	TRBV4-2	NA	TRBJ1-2	CASSQDGRGGVGYTF	TGTGCCAGCAGCCAAGATGGTAGGGGAGGAGTGGGCTACACCTTC
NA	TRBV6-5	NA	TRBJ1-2	CASSYSRGSGGYTF	TGTGCCAGCAGTTACTCGCGGGGTTCAGGTGGCTACACCTTC
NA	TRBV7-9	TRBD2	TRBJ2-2	CASSLSGLEGGGELFF	TGTGCCAGCAGCTTGTCCGGACTAGAGGGAGGCGGGGAGCTGTTTTTT
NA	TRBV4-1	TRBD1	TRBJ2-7	CASSQLGTVAYEQYF	TGCGCCAGCAGCCAACTTGGGACAGTAGCCTACGAGCAGTACTTC
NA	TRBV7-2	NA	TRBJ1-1	CASSLGVWTEAFF	TGTGCCAGCAGCTTGGGCGTCTGGACAGAAGCTTTCTTT
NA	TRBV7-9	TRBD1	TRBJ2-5	CASSYGQGMETQYF	TGTGCCAGCAGCTACGGACAGGGGATGGAGACCCAGTACTTC
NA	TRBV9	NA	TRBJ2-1	CASSVAVGGFGMGSYNEQFF	TGTGCCAGCAGCGTAGCGGTGGGGGGTTTCGGTATGGGCTCCTACAATGAGCAGTTCTTC
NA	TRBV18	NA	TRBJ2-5	CASSPQGTETQYF	TGTGCCAGCTCACCCCAGGGGACGGAGACCCAGTACTTC
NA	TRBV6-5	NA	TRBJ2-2	CASQPQRRNTGELFF	TGTGCCAGCCAGCCCCAGCGGCGGAACACCGGGGAGCTGTTTTTT
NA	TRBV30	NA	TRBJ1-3	CAWSANFGNTIYF	TGTGCCTGGAGTGCTAATTTTGGAAACACCATATATTTT
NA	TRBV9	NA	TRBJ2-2	CASSLGGTGELFF	TGTGCCAGCAGTCTAGGGGGCACCGGGGAGCTGTTTTTT
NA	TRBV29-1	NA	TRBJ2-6	CSVGGGSSGANVLTF	TGCAGCGTGGGTGGGGGGAGCTCTGGGGCCAACGTCCTGACTTTC
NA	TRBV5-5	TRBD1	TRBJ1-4	CASSVQPGGNEKLFF	TGTGCCAGCAGCGTACAACCAGGGGGAAATGAAAAACTGTTTTTT
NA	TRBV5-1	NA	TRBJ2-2	CASSLDYAGELFF	TGCGCCAGCAGCTTGGACTACGCCGGGGAGCTGTTTTTT
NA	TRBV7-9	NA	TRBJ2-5	CASRTTRETQYF	TGTGCCAGCAGGACGACTAGGGAGACCCAGTACTTC
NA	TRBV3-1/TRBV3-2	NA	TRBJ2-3	CASSQGPLATDTQYF	TGTGCCAGCAGCCAAGGGCCTCTAGCAACAGATACGCAGTATTTT
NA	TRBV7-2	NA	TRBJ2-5	CASSQLVAQYF	TGTGCCAGCAGCCAACTCGTGGCCCAGTACTTC
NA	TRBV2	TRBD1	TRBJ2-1	CASRSQGPPYNEQFF	TGTGCCAGCAGATCACAGGGGCCCCCCTACAATGAGCAGTTCTTC
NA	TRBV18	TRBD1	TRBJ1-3	CASSPPRQGASGNTIYF	TGTGCCAGCTCACCACCAAGACAGGGGGCCTCTGGAAACACCATATATTTT